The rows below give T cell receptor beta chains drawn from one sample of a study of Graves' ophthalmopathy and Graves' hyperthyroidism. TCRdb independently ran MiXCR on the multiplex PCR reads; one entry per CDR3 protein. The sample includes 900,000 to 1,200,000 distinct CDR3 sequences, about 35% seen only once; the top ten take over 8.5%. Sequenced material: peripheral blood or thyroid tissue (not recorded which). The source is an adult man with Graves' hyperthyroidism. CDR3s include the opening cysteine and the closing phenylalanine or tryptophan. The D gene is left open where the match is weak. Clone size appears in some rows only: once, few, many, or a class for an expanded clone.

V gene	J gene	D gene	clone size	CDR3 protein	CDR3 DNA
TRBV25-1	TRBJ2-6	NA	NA	CASSAGRSGANVLTF	TGTGCCAGCAGCGCCGGACGGTCTGGGGCCAACGTCCTGACTTTC
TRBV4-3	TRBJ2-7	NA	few	CASSQGYGTPAYEQYF	TGCGCCAGCAGCCAAGGTTACGGGACACCCGCCTACGAGCAGTACTTC
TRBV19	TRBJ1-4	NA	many	CASRQDMGEKLFF	TGTGCCAGTCGACAGGACATGGGGGAAAAACTGTTTTTT
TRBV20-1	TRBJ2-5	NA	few	CSAERAPGGTQYF	TGCAGTGCGGAGAGAGCTCCCGGGGGGACCCAGTACTTC
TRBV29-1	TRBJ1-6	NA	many	CSVSVGGGSPLHF	TGCAGCGTTTCTGTGGGGGGCGGATCACCCCTCCACTTT
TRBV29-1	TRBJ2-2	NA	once	CSVEVGNYGYTGELFF	TGCAGCGTTGAAGTGGGGAACTATGGCTACACCGGGGAGCTGTTTTTT
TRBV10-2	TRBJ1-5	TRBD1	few	CASSDGQVDQPQHF	TGTGCCAGCAGTGACGGACAGGTGGACCAGCCCCAGCATTTT
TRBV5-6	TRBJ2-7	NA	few	CASSLPQGKYEQYF	TGTGCCAGCAGCTTGCCTCAGGGAAAGTACGAGCAGTACTTC
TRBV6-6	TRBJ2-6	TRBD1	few	CASSYSAGTGTFSGANVLTF	TGTGCCAGCAGTTACTCTGCTGGGACAGGGACGTTCTCTGGGGCCAACGTCCTGACTTTC
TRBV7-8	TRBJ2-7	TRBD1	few	CASSHPQGAQNEQYF	TGTGCCAGCAGCCACCCCCAGGGGGCTCAGAACGAGCAGTACTTC
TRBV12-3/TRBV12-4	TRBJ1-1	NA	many	CASSGGSGRTEAFF	TGTGCCAGCAGTGGGGGGTCGGGACGCACTGAAGCTTTCTTT
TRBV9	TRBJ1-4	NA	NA	CASGGAGNEKLFF	TGTGCCAGCGGAGGGGCAGGTAATGAAAAACTGTTTTTT
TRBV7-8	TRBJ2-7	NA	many	CASSLELTRGQLDYEQYF	TGTGCCAGCAGCTTAGAATTAACCCGAGGACAGCTCGACTACGAGCAGTACTTC
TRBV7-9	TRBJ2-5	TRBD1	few	CASSYTGEQETQYF	TGTGCCAGCAGCTACACAGGGGAGCAAGAGACCCAGTACTTC
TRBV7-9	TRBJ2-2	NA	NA	CAPWAGYPTGELFF	TGTGCCCCTTGGGCAGGGTATCCCACCGGGGAGCTGTTTTTT
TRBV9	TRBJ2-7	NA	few	CASSGRPGPIKPCEQYF	TGTGCCAGCAGCGGACGTCCGGGACCTATTAAACCGTGCGAGCAGTACTTC
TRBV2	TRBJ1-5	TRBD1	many	CASSEGQQNQPQHF	TGTGCCAGCAGTGAGGGACAGCAGAATCAGCCCCAGCATTTT
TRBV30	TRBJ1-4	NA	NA	CAWSRAVNEKLFF	TGTGCCTGGAGTCGGGCAGTTAATGAAAAACTGTTTTTT
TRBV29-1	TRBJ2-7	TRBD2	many	CSVGFGLGEQYF	TGCAGCGTTGGATTCGGACTAGGCGAGCAGTACTTC
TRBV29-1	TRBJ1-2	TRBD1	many	CSVIQGGGYTF	TGCAGCGTGATACAGGGGGGTGGCTACACCTTC
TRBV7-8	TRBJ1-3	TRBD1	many	CASSWDSGNTIYF	TGTGCCAGCAGTTGGGACAGCGGAAACACCATATATTTT
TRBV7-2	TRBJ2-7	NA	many	CASSPPGDKSSYEQYF	TGTGCCAGCAGCCCGCCGGGGGACAAGAGCTCCTACGAGCAGTACTTC
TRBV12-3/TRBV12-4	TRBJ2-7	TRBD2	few	CASTLGASGQYF	TGTGCCAGCACCCTAGGGGCTAGCGGGCAGTACTTC
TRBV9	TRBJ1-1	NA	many	CASSVAWGTEAFF	TGTGCCAGCAGCGTAGCTTGGGGTACTGAAGCTTTCTTT
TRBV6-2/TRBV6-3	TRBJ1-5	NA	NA	CASSYSNRGRWQPQHF	TGTGCCAGCAGTTACTCGAATCGGGGGCGCTGGCAGCCCCAGCATTTT
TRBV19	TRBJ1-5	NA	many	CASSIFLGDQPQHF	TGTGCCAGTAGTATCTTCTTGGGGGATCAGCCCCAGCATTTT
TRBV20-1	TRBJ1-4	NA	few	CSARGVATNEKLFF	TGCAGTGCTAGGGGGGTTGCAACTAATGAAAAACTGTTTTTT
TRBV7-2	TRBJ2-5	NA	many	CASSLVGSETQYF	TGTGCCAGCAGCTTGGTAGGGTCTGAGACCCAGTACTTC
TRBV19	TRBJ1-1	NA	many	CASRLSGDTEAFF	TGTGCCAGTAGGCTGTCGGGGGACACTGAAGCTTTCTTT
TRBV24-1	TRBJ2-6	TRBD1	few	CATSDPMTGGNVLTF	TGTGCCACCAGTGATCCAATGACAGGGGGCAACGTCCTGACTTTC
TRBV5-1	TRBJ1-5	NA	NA	CASSWGGTTDQPQHF	TGCGCCAGCAGCTGGGGAGGGACGACCGATCAGCCCCAGCATTTT
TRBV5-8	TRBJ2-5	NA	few	CASSLDGARHQETQYF	TGTGCCAGCAGCTTGGACGGGGCCAGGCACCAAGAGACCCAGTACTTC
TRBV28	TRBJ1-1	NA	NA	CASSPPLIPREAFF	TGTGCCAGCAGTCCCCCTCTGATACCGCGTGAAGCTTTCTTT
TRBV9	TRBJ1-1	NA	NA	CASSHELNTEAFF	TGTGCCAGCAGCCACGAGCTGAACACTGAAGCTTTCTTT
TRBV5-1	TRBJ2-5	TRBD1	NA	CASSTGQGGTQYF	TGCGCCAGCAGCACCGGACAGGGAGGGACCCAGTACTTC
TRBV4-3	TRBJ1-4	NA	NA	CASSQEEGPHEKLFF	TGCGCCAGCAGCCAAGAGGAGGGCCCCCATGAAAAACTGTTTTTT
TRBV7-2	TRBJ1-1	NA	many	CASSLPEGVDLNTEAFF	TGTGCCAGCAGCTTACCCGAGGGGGTTGATCTGAACACTGAAGCTTTCTTT
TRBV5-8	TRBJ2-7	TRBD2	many	CASSRTGLAGEQYF	TGTGCCAGCAGCAGGACGGGACTAGCTGGCGAGCAGTACTTC
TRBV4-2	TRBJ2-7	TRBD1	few	CASSPWTGTASSYEQYF	TGTGCCAGCAGCCCTTGGACCGGGACAGCGAGCTCCTACGAGCAGTACTTC
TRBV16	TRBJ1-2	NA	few	CASSQPGYGYTF	TGTGCCAGCAGCCAGCCGGGCTATGGCTACACCTTC
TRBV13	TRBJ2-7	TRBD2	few	CASGNGGTYEQYF	TGTGCCAGCGGCAACGGGGGGACCTACGAGCAGTACTTC
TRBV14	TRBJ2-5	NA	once	CASSQDAWADNYF	TGTGCCAGCAGCCAAGATGCATGGGCAGATAATTACTTC
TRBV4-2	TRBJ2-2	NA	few	CASSPSEIATGELFF	TGTGCCAGCAGCCCCTCAGAAATAGCGACCGGGGAGCTGTTTTTT
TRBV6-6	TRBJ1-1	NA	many	CASSTPSRRNEAFF	TGTGCCAGCAGTACCCCCTCAAGACGGAATGAAGCTTTCTTT
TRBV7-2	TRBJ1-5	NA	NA	CASSLARTWQPQHF	TGTGCCAGCAGCTTAGCCCGGACCTGGCAGCCCCAGCATTTT
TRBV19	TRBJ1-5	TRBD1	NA	CASSSMTGAQPQHF	TGTGCCAGTAGTAGTATGACAGGGGCTCAGCCCCAGCATTTT
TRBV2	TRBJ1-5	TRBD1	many	CASVRDRTSNQPQHF	TGTGCCAGCGTCCGGGACAGGACTAGCAATCAGCCCCAGCATTTT
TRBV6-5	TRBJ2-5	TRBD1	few	CASSSPGQGYQETQYF	TGTGCCAGCAGTTCGCCCGGACAGGGTTACCAAGAGACCCAGTACTTC
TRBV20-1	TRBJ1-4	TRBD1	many	CSARERTGAEKLFF	TGCAGTGCTAGAGAAAGGACAGGGGCTGAAAAACTGTTTTTT
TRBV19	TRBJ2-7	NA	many	CASSMGTYEQYF	TGTGCCAGTAGTATGGGGACCTACGAGCAGTACTTC
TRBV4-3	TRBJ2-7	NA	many	CASSQGWTNSYEQYF	TGCGCCAGCAGCCAAGGGTGGACTAACTCCTACGAGCAGTACTTC
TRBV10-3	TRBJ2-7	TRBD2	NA	CASSYSRRAGGSYEQYF	TGTGCCAGCAGTTACTCGAGACGGGCGGGAGGATCCTACGAGCAGTACTTC
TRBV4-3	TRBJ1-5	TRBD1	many	CASSQDQDRTQPQHF	TGCGCCAGCAGCCAAGATCAGGACAGGACGCAGCCCCAGCATTTT
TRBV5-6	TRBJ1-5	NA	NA	CASSLGQAGYSNQPQHF	TGTGCCAGCAGCTTGGGACAGGCGGGGTATAGCAATCAGCCCCAGCATTTT
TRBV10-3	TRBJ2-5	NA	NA	CASSYSIKTQYF	TGTGCCAGCAGTTACTCAATAAAGACCCAGTACTTC
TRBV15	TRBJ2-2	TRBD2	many	CATSRGLALGTGELFF	TGTGCCACCAGCAGGGGACTAGCTCTGGGCACCGGGGAGCTGTTTTTT
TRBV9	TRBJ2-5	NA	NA	CASSPRGDNQETQYF	TGTGCCAGCAGCCCCCGGGGTGACAACCAAGAGACCCAGTACTTC
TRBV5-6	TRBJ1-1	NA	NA	CASSEGTLGEAFF	TGTGCCAGCAGCGAGGGGACCCTGGGGGAAGCTTTCTTT